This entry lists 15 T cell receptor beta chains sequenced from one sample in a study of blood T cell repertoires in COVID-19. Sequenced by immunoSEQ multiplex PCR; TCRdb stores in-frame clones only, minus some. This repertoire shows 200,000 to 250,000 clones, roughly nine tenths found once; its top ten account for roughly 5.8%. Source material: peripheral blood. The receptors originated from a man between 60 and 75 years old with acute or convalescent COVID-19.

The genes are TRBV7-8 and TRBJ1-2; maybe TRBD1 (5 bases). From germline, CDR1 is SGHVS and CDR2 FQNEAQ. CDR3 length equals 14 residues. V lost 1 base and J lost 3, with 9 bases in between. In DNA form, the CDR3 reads TGTGCCAGCAGCTTAGGCAGGGTTGACTATGGCTACACCTTC. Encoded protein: CASSLGRVDYGYTF.

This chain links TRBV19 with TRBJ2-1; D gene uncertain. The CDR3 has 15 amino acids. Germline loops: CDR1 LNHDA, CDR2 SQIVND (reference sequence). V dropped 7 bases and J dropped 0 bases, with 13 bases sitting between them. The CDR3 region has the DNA TGTGCCAGTAAGGTAGGCGGAGACTCCTACAATGAGCAGTTCTTC. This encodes CASKVGGDSYNEQFF.

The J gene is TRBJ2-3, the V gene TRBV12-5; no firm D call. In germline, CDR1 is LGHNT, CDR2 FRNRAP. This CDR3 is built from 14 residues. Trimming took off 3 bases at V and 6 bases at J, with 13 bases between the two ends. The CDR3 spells CASGFGPTGDTQYF. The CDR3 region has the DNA TGTGCTAGTGGTTTCGGCCCGACCGGGGATACGCAGTATTTT. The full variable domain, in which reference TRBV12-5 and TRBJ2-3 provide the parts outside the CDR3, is DARVTQTPRHKVTEMGQEVTMRCQPILGHNTVFWYRQTMMQGLELLAYFRNRAPLDDSGMPKDRFSAEMPDATLATLKIQPSEPRDSAVYFCASGFGPTGDTQYFGPGTRLTVL.

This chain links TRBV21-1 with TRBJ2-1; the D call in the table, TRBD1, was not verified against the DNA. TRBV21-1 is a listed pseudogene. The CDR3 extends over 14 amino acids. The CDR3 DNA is TGTGCCAGCAGCAACCGGGACACCAACAATGAGCAGTTCTTC. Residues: CASSNRDTNNEQFF.

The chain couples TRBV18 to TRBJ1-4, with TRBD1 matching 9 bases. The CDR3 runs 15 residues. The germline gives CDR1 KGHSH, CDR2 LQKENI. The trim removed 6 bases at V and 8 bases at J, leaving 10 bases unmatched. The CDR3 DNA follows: TGTGCCAGCTCTCCTCCGGGACAGGGAGGCGAAAAACTGTTTTTT. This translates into CASSPPGQGGEKLFF.

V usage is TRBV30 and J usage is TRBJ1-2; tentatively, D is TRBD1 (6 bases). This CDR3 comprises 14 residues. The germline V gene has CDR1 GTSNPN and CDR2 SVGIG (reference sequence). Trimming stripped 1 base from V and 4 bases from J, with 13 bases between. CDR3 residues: CAWSEGGWAYGYTF. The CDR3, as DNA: TGTGCCTGGAGTGAGGGGGGGTGGGCCTATGGCTACACCTTC.

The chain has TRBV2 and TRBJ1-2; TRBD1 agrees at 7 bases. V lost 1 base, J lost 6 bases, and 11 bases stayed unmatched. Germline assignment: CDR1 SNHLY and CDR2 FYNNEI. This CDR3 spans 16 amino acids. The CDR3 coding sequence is TGTGCCAGCAGTGAAGGTAGAGGGGGCGTAGGTGATGGCTACACCTTC. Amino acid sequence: CASSEGRGGVGDGYTF.

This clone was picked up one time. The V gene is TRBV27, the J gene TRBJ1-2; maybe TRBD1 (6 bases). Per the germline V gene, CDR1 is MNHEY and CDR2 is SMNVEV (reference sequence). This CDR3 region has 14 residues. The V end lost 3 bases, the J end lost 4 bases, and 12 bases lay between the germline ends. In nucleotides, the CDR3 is TGTGCCAGCAGTTTGTCACAGGGCCCCTATGGCTACACCTTC. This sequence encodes CASSLSQGPYGYTF.

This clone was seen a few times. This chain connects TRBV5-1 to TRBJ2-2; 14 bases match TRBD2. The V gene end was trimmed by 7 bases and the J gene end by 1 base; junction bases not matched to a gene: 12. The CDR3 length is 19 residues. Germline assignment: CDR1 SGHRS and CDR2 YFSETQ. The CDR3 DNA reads TGCGCCAGCCAGCAACCCGGACTAGCGGGAGGTTGGAACACCGGGGAGCTGTTTTTT. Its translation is CASQQPGLAGGWNTGELFF.

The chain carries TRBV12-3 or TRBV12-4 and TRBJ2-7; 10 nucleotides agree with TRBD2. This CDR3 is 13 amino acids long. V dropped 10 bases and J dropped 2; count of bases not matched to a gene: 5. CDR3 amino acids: CATRTSGTYEQYF. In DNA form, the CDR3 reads TGTGCCACGAGAACTAGCGGGACCTACGAGCAGTACTTC.

The CDR3 loop reads CASSLFPWGGRTEAFF. DNA for the CDR3: TGTGCCAGCAGTCTATTCCCATGGGGGGGGAGGACTGAAGCTTTCTTT. The chain links TRBV27 to TRBJ1-1, with a possible D match to TRBD1 (5 bases). Germline V gives CDR1 MNHEY, CDR2 SMNVEV (reference sequence). V shed 5 bases and J shed 5 bases, with 21 bases lying between them. The CDR3 sequence is 16 residues long.

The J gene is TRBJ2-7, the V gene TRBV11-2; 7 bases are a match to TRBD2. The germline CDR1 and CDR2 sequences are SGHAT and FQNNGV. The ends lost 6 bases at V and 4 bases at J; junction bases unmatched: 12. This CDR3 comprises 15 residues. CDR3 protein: CASSRLTGGGYEQYF. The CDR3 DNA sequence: TGTGCCAGCAGTCGACTCACGGGAGGCGGATACGAGCAGTACTTC.

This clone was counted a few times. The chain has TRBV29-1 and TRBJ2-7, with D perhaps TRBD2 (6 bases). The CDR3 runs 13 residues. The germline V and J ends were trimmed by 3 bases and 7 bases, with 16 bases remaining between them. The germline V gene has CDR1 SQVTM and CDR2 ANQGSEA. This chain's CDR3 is CSVDAAGGFEQYF. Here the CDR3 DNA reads TGCAGCGTTGATGCCGCCGGGGGTTTTGAGCAGTACTTC.

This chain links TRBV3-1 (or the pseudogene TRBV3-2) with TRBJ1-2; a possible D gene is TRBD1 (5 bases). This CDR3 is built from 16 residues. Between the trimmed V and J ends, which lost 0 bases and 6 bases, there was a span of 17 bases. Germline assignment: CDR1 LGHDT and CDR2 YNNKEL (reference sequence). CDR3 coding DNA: TGTGCCAGCAGCCAAGATATGCAGGGCGGAAGAGATGGCTACACCTTC. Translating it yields CASSQDMQGGRDGYTF.

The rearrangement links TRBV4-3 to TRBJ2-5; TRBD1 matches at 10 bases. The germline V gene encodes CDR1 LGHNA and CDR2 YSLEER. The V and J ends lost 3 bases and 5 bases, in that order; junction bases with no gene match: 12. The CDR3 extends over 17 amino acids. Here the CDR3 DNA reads TGCGCCAGCAGCCAGGGTCCGGGACAGGGGACCCCCGAGACCCAGTACTTC. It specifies CASSQGPGQGTPETQYF.